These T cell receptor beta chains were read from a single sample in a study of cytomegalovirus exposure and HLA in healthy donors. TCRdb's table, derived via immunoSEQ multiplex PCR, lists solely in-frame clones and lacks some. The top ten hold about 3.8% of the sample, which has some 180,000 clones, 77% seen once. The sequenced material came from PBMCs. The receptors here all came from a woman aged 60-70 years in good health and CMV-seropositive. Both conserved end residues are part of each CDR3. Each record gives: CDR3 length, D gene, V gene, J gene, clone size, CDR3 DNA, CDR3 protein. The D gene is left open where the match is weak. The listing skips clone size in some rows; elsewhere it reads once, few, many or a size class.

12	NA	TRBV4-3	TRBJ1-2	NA	TGCGCCAGCAGCCAAGGGCCCTATGGCTACACCTTC	CASSQGPYGYTF
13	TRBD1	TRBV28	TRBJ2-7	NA	TGTGCCACCCAAACAGGGGGCATGGACGAGCAGTACTTC	CATQTGGMDEQYF
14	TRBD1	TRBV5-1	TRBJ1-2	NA	TGCGCCAGCAGCTCAAGCACAGGGGGACTTGGCTACACCTTC	CASSSSTGGLGYTF
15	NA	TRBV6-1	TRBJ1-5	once	TGTGCCAGCAGTGAAGACCTAAACCTGGGCCAGCCCCAGCATTTT	CASSEDLNLGQPQHF
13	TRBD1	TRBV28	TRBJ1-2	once	TGTGCCAGCAGCCAACAGGGGGACTATGGCTACACCTTC	CASSQQGDYGYTF
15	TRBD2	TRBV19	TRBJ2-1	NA	TGTGCCAGTAGTCTAGCGGGAGGGCAATTCGGTGAGCAGTTCTTC	CASSLAGGQFGEQFF
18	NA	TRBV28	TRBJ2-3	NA	TGTGCCAGCAGTCCCACCCAGCTGTGGAGCAAAGTCACAGATACGCAGTATTTT	CASSPTQLWSKVTDTQYF
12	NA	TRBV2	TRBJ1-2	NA	TGTGCCAGCAGTGAGTCAAACTATGGCTACACCTTC	CASSESNYGYTF
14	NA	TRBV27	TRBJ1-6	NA	TGTGCCGACAAAGGTACACCTCGTCGGTCACCCCTCCACTTT	CADKGTPRRSPLHF
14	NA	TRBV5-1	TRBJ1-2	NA	TGCGCCAGCAACAAGGGAGATAGGGACTATGGCTACACCTTC	CASNKGDRDYGYTF
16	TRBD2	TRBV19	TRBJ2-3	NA	TGTGCCAGTAGTGTACTAGCGGGAGGAGGCACAGATACGCAGTATTTT	CASSVLAGGGTDTQYF
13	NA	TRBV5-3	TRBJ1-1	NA	TGTGCCAGAAGCTGTGACAGGCACACTGAAGCTTTCTTT	CARSCDRHTEAFF
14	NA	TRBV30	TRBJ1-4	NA	TGTGCCTGGAGTGTCTCACTCACTAATGAAAAACTGTTTTTT	CAWSVSLTNEKLFF
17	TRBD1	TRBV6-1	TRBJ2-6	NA	TGTGCCAGCAGTGCGGGGACAGGGGACCCTGGGGCCAACGGCCTGACTTTC	CASSAGTGDPGANGLTF
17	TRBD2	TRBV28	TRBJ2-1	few	TGTGCCAGCAGTCCGACTAGCGGGGGGAGATCCTACAATGAGCAGTTCTTC	CASSPTSGGRSYNEQFF
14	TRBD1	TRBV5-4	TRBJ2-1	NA	TGTGCCAGCAGCTCAAGGGACAGGGAGAATGAGCAGTTCTTC	CASSSRDRENEQFF